The clone carrying this T cell receptor beta chain was seen just once. Original handling: Using reference gene primer amplification, nucleated cell counts were estimated. Profiled with immunoSEQ multiplex PCR; TCRdb holds only in-frame clones, not every one. D and trimming were read from the DNA, whereas the V and J calls and clone size are those reported in that table. This sample yields approximately 110,000 clones, of which roughly 90% are seen a single time; around 2% belongs to the top ten. Seattle patients were enrolled while actively infected and followed longitudinally. These data originate in a study of blood T cell repertoires in COVID-19. As for the study in general: From the United States, Italy and Spain came samples of acute and convalescent COVID-19. The analysed material was cDNA or gDNA that came from T cells, B-cell-depleted T cells, or PBMCs.

CDR1 GTSNPN and CDR2 SVGIG come from the germline V gene (reference sequence). This CDR3 has 15 residues. With 3 bases clipped from V and 6 bases from J, the junction kept 14 bases outside the gene matches. This TCR was sampled from a man between 45 and 60 years old with COVID-19, enrolled during active disease. The genes are TRBV30 and TRBJ2-7; TRBD2 aligns across 7 bases. Sequencing was done on a sample of peripheral blood. The CDR3 is CAWRSSGGPGGEQYF. CDR3 nucleotides: TGTGCCTGGAGATCTAGCGGAGGGCCGGGGGGCGAGCAGTACTTC.